This entry is about one T cell receptor beta chain. The antigen remains unidentified. As the method of synthesis, 5'RACE template switching with UMIs yielded TCR beta cDNA. TCRdb derives one entry per CDR3 protein from the 5' RACE reads, leaving out DNA. This specimen shows 200,000 to 300,000 distinct CDR3 sequences; the ten leading clones hold around 4.2%. The record originates from a study of T cells expressing NK-cell markers. Across the whole study: Most of the eight sequenced donors tested HCMV-seropositive; one tested seronegative. General study findings and limits: Six donors had dominant NKG2C+ clonotypes that comprised about 1.0-7.0% of their CD8+ T cells. There were a handful of donors in whom these clonotypes also led the CD3+CD56-NKG2C+ fraction.

The CDR3 is 16 amino acids. Germline V gene data show CDR1 as MNHEY and CDR2 as SVGAGI. The chain joins TRBV6-5 to TRBJ2-2; TCRdb lists TRBD1, though no DNA is available to test this call. The TCR was taken from a woman between 18 and 70 years old in good health. The sample comprised blood T cells: a sorted CD56 or NKG2C T cell subset, CD4+ or CD8+ T cells, or bulk PBMC T cells (not recorded which). The CDR3 is CASSYRTGGGTGELFF.